This T cell receptor (beta chain) was sequenced in a study of shared clonotypes between healthy human individuals. Overall study context: CD4 naive cells filled three plates per donor, CD4 memory three, CD8 naive two and CD8 memory one. Study-level results: Generally, naive subsets (rather than memory subsets) showed larger estimated richness.

The table came from immunoSEQ multiplex PCR; TCRdb's copy has only in-frame clones and leaves some out. The repertoire holds over a million clones, with under 80% as singletons. Germline assignment: CDR1 PRHDT and CDR2 FYEKMQ (reference sequence). Trimming stripped 4 bases from V and 5 bases from J, with 8 bases between. This CDR3 comprises 13 residues. With regard to this clone: Antigen unknown.

All donors were healthy HIV-negative adults lacking recent acute infections or vaccinations. The material sequenced was memory CD4+ T cells sorted from blood. Documented subset: CD45RA-negative fraction. The rearrangement joins TRBV13 to TRBJ1-4; D unclear. The TCR originated in a man aged 18 to 29 in good health. The CDR3 loop is CASSSYRNEKLFF. The CDR3 region has the DNA TGTGCCAGCAGCTCCTACCGGAATGAAAAACTGTTTTTT.